These 25 T cell receptor beta chains originate from one sample sequenced in a study of blood T cell repertoires in COVID-19. TCRdb's copy holds only in-frame clones and misses some; the assay was immunoSEQ multiplex PCR. The sample consists of some 220,000 clones, roughly nine tenths of them appearing once. What was sequenced was PBMCs or T cells enriched from blood (not recorded which). These TCRs come from a woman aged 50 to 60 in a cohort exposed to, infected with or recovered from COVID-19 (not recorded which).

The V and J genes are TRBV5-3 and TRBJ2-3; 11 bases fit TRBD1. TRBV5-3 is an open reading frame, and its role is uncertain. V shed 6 bases and J 4 bases; nucleotides not matched to a gene: 7. This CDR3 region has 15 residues. CDR3 protein: CARTLPGQGADTQYF. Here the CDR3 DNA reads TGTGCCAGAACCCTCCCGGGACAGGGGGCAGATACGCAGTATTTT.

This chain uses TRBV7-5 with TRBJ1-6; TRBD1, the D gene given by the table, was not confirmed from the DNA. TRBV7-5 is a pseudogene segment. CDR3 length equals 15 residues. The CDR3 protein is CARSLDTGNNSPLHF. The CDR3 DNA follows: TGTGCCAGAAGCTTAGATACAGGGAACAATTCACCCCTCCACTTT.

The V gene is TRBV29-1, the J gene TRBJ2-2; the D gene is possibly TRBD1 (5 bases). This CDR3 has 14 residues. The ends were cut back, 3 bases at V and 0 bases at J, with 8 bases in the middle. Germline CDR1 SQVTM, CDR2 ANQGSEA. CDR3 sequence (DNA): TGCAGCGTTGAGGACACCGCGAACACCGGGGAGCTGTTTTTT. This translates into CSVEDTANTGELFF.

V is TRBV9 and J is TRBJ1-3, with D unresolved. Deletions cut 0 bases from V and 0 bases from J, with 10 bases between. Germline V lookup: CDR1 SGDLS, CDR2 YYNGEE. The CDR3 contains 16 residues. The CDR3 DNA follows: TGTGCCAGCAGCGTAGCTTCTACCAACTCTGGAAACACCATATATTTT. Its translation: CASSVASTNSGNTIYF.

This clone was seen a few times. The CDR3 is CASSYERGAREQYF. CDR3 bases: TGTGCCAGCAGTTACGAGCGGGGGGCCCGCGAGCAGTACTTC. The V call is TRBV6-5, the J call TRBJ2-7, with TRBD2 identical over 9 bases. The germline gives CDR1 MNHEY, CDR2 SVGAGI. The CDR3 covers 14 residues. V gave up 2 bases and J gave up 6 bases; unmatched junction bases: 5.

This rearrangement joins TRBV5-1 to TRBJ2-3; 7 nucleotides align to TRBD1. CDR3 length: 17 residues. Per germline, CDR1 SGHRS and CDR2 YFSETQ. V shed 3 bases and J 0 bases; nucleotides not matched to a gene: 10. CDR3 sequence reads: CASSWGWTGVSTDTQYF. As DNA, the CDR3 is TGCGCCAGCAGCTGGGGATGGACAGGCGTTAGCACAGATACGCAGTATTTT. Variable domain in full (rest from reference TRBV5-1 and TRBJ2-3): KAGVTQTPRYLIKTRGQQVTLSCSPISGHRSVSWYQQTPGQGLQFLFEYFSETQRNKGNFPGRFSGRQFSNSRSEMNVSTLELGDSALYLCASSWGWTGVSTDTQYFGPGTRLTVL.

The V gene is TRBV20-1, the J gene TRBJ2-5, with 12 nucleotides matching TRBD2. The V and J ends lost 3 bases and 2 bases, in that order; junction bases with no gene match: 10. This CDR3 is 17 amino acids long. The germline CDR1 and CDR2 sequences are DFQATT and SNEGSKA (reference sequence). The CDR3 is CSASGEWLAGGQETQYF. CDR3 sequence (DNA): TGCAGTGCTAGTGGGGAGTGGCTAGCGGGGGGGCAAGAGACCCAGTACTTC.

The chain carries TRBV27 and TRBJ1-2; D is perhaps TRBD1 (6 bases). Trimming removed 7 bases at V and 4 bases at J, with 19 bases between. The CDR3 is 15 residues long. Germline assignment: CDR1 MNHEY and CDR2 SMNVEV (reference sequence). The CDR3 is CASKNRDNIPYGYTF. The CDR3 nucleotides are TGTGCCAGCAAGAACCGGGACAATATCCCCTATGGCTACACCTTC.

This clone occurred a few times. The V gene is TRBV28, the J gene TRBJ1-2; D gene unclear. CDR3 size: 12 residues. Germline assignment: CDR1 MDHEN and CDR2 SYDVKM. V gave up 2 bases and J gave up 8 bases, with 9 bases separating them. In nucleotides, the CDR3 is TGTGCCAGCAGTTTAGACCCGGGGGGCTACACCTTC. It is translated as CASSLDPGGYTF.

The chain combines TRBV7-9 with TRBJ2-3; unclear D gene. From germline, CDR1 is SEHNR and CDR2 FQNEAQ (reference sequence). The V end was cut by 6 bases, the J end by 4 bases, with 8 bases between. This CDR3 spans 12 amino acids. The CDR3 here is CASSGLSDTQYF. The CDR3 nucleotides read TGTGCCAGCAGTGGCCTTTCAGATACGCAGTATTTT.

The V call is TRBV20-1, the J call TRBJ1-2; D is ambiguous. V lost 6 bases, J lost 5 bases, and 10 bases lay in between. This CDR3 region has 11 residues. CDR1 is DFQATT, CDR2 SNEGSKA, per germline (reference sequence). DNA of the CDR3: TGCAGTGCCATAAACAGTTATGGCTACACCTTC. It is translated as CSAINSYGYTF.

The chain links TRBV30 to TRBJ1-1; weak D call: TRBD1 (5 bases). From germline, CDR1 is GTSNPN and CDR2 SVGIG (reference sequence). The CDR3 is made up of 12 amino acids. V was cut by 2 bases and J by 11 bases, with 15 bases left in between. The CDR3 here is CAWSSVVNRAFF. The CDR3 coding sequence is TGTGCCTGGAGTTCGGTCGTAAACAGGGCTTTCTTT.

The V gene is TRBV5-3, the J gene TRBJ1-2, with D perhaps TRBD1 (6 bases). TRBV5-3 is annotated as an ORF whose role is uncertain. The V and J ends lost 3 bases and 0 bases respectively, with 9 bases between them. The CDR3 runs to 14 residues. DNA of the CDR3: TGTGCCAGAAGCTCGTGGACAGCTAACTATGGCTACACCTTC. As protein: CARSSWTANYGYTF.

The chain is built from TRBV2 and TRBJ1-2, with D perhaps matching TRBD1 (6 bases). V was pared by 7 bases and J by 2 bases, with 11 bases between. Germline CDR1 and CDR2: SNHLY and FYNNEI. The CDR3 covers 13 residues. The CDR3 loop is CASMLQGNYGYTF. Written as DNA, the CDR3 is TGTGCCAGCATGCTACAGGGAAACTATGGCTACACCTTC.

The chain is built from TRBV13 and TRBJ2-5; TRBD2 agrees at 8 bases. J gave up 2 bases and V 4 bases, and 12 bases lay outside the gene matches. CDR1 and CDR2 (germline): PRHDT, FYEKMQ (reference sequence). The CDR3 extends over 17 amino acids. The CDR3 here is CASSSGPGGRDQETQYF. Here the CDR3 DNA reads TGTGCCAGCAGCTCGGGTCCGGGGGGGCGTGATCAAGAGACCCAGTACTTC. Using reference TRBV13 and TRBJ2-5 for the parts outside the CDR3, the full variable domain is AAGVIQSPRHLIKEKRETATLKCYPIPRHDTVYWYQQGPGQDPQFLISFYEKMQSDKGSIPDRFSAQQFSDYHSELNMSSLELGDSALYFCASSSGPGGRDQETQYFGPGTRLLVL.

This clone appeared a single time. Other DNA variants within this sample encode the same CDR3. The V gene is TRBV19, the J gene TRBJ1-2, with 10 bases that match TRBD1. Germline trimming cut 5 bases from V and 5 bases from J; bases unmatched to any gene: 2. The CDR3 contains 13 residues. Germline CDR1 LNHDA, CDR2 SQIVND (reference sequence). CDR3 in amino acids: CASSPGQGYGYTF. In DNA, the CDR3 is TGTGCCAGTAGTCCGGGACAGGGGTATGGCTACACCTTC.

V gene TRBV3-1 (or the pseudogene TRBV3-2) combines with J gene TRBJ2-3, with 9 bases lining up with TRBD2. Germline V gene sequence: CDR1 LGHDT, CDR2 YNNKEL (reference sequence). CDR3 length: 17 amino acids. V lost 2 bases, J lost 1 base, and 7 bases stayed unmatched. CDR3 in amino acids: CASSQNSASGGTDTQYF. Here the CDR3 DNA reads TGTGCCAGCAGCCAAAATTCAGCTAGCGGGGGCACAGATACGCAGTATTTT.

The chain combines TRBV11-2 with TRBJ1-2; D is ambiguous. Trimming took 5 bases from V and 6 from J, leaving 13 bases between them. The CDR3 runs 13 residues. Germline V gene sequence: CDR1 SGHAT, CDR2 FQNNGV. CDR3 sequence (DNA): TGTGCCAGCAGCCCCCGCGTAGAAGATGGCTACACCTTC. It specifies CASSPRVEDGYTF.

V gene TRBV6-2 or TRBV6-3 combines with J gene TRBJ2-3; D is unresolved. The CDR3 consists of 13 residues. Trimming cost V 5 bases and J 9 bases, with 15 bases left between them. The germline CDR1 and CDR2 sequences are MNHEY and SVGEGT. The CDR3 spells CASSAQARSTQYF. Written as DNA, the CDR3 is TGTGCCAGCAGTGCGCAAGCTAGGAGCACGCAGTATTTT.

The chain combines TRBV4-1 with TRBJ1-4; 11 positions agree with TRBD1. The CDR3 sequence is 16 residues long. CDR1 is MGHRA, CDR2 YSYEKL, per germline. After removal of 0 bases from V and 7 bases from J, the junction contained 4 bases not matched to a gene. In nucleotides, the CDR3 is TGCGCCAGCAGCCAAGATTGGGGACAGGGGGGTGAAAAACTGTTTTTT. It encodes CASSQDWGQGGEKLFF.

In DNA, the CDR3 is TGTGCCAGCAGTGACGACAGGGTCTTATACTCCTACGAGCAGTACTTC. Residues: CASSDDRVLYSYEQYF. This rearrangement joins TRBV6-4 to TRBJ2-7; 7 nucleotides agree with TRBD1. The trim removed 2 bases at V and 0 bases at J, leaving 7 bases unmatched. Per the germline V gene, CDR1 is MRHNA and CDR2 is SNTAGT. There are 16 residues in the CDR3.

J is TRBJ1-1 and V is TRBV5-1; D may be TRBD1 (5 bases). CDR3 length: 14 amino acids. Per the germline V gene, CDR1 is SGHRS and CDR2 is YFSETQ. The V and J ends lost 6 bases and 9 bases respectively, with 21 bases between them. The CDR3 DNA is TGCGCCAGCAAACCCATCGAGATGACAGAAAAAGCTTTCTTT. It yields the protein CASKPIEMTEKAFF.

J is TRBJ1-1 and V is TRBV19; TRBD1 might be the D (6 bases). The CDR3 sequence is 15 residues long. V was trimmed by 6 bases and J by 2 bases, leaving 16 bases between them. Germline-derived CDR1 and CDR2 are LNHDA and SQIVND (reference sequence). CDR3: CASSPSWGHNTEAFF. DNA of the CDR3: TGTGCCAGTAGCCCAAGTTGGGGGCACAACACTGAAGCTTTCTTT.

The chain couples TRBV6-6 to TRBJ2-7; weak D call: TRBD1 (6 bases). The CDR3 is 14 residues long. CDR1 is MNHNY, CDR2 SVGAGI, per germline (reference sequence). Trimming left V 6 bases short and J 3 bases short, with 15 bases between. Written as DNA, the CDR3 is TGTGCCAGCAGGCTCCTACAGGGAAACTACGAGCAGTACTTC. Encoded protein: CASRLLQGNYEQYF.

The V call is TRBV19, the J call TRBJ1-5, with a weak D call TRBD1 (6 bases). The CDR3 is made up of 13 amino acids. V shed 7 bases and J shed 4 bases, with 11 bases lying between them. CDR1 is LNHDA, CDR2 SQIVND, per germline (reference sequence). CDR3 DNA sequence: TGTGCCAGTACCAGGGGTTGGAATCAGCCCCAGCATTTT. Residues: CASTRGWNQPQHF.